This T cell receptor beta chain was found in a study of technical replicates of blood from a few donors. Produced via immunoSEQ multiplex PCR; TCRdb's table is partial and in-frame only. The sample has around 79,000 clones, over 90% seen once. The CDR3 contains 18 residues. The germline V gene has CDR1 MRHNA and CDR2 SNTAGT. V dropped 3 bases and J dropped 4; count of bases not matched to a gene: 12. The count of this clone is one. This chain links TRBV6-4 with TRBJ1-2; 12 nucleotides align to TRBD1. The sequenced material came from T cells isolated from PBMCs. This TCR came from a human donor in good health. The CDR3 DNA reads as TGTGCCAGCAGTGAATTCGGGGGACAGGGGGCATGGATCTATGGCTACACCTTC. Protein product: CASSEFGGQGAWIYGYTF.